Listed here are 21 T cell receptor beta chains from one sample, sequenced in a study of T cells in Graves' hyperthyroidism and ophthalmopathy (dated by TCRdb to the late 2010s). Library prep was done by multiplex PCR. The sequencer was an Illumina HiSeq 2000. The TCR beta CDR3 regions were amplified from RNA transcripts. For the first round of RT-PCR on the TCR CDR3, the HTBI primer set was used together with the Qiagen OneStep RT-PCR kit. In-frame beta chains were kept once TCRdb had trimmed the public reads at Q25 with fastp and called clones with MiXCR. Duplicate CDR3 protein sequences are folded into a single record with the most common DNA and genes. The sample table holds 300,000 to 500,000 distinct CDR3 sequences, of which roughly 13% were seen once. The ten largest clones represent 28% of the sample. The sequenced sample was blood. These receptors all come from a man between 50 and 59 years old with Graves' ophthalmopathy.

There are many counts of this clonotype. The CDR3 spells CSARELSGGRSYNEQFF. The DNA of the CDR3 is TGCAGTGCTAGAGAGTTATCGGGAGGGCGGTCCTACAATGAGCAGTTCTTC. The chain employs TRBV20-1 and TRBJ2-1; 8 bases are a match to TRBD2. Germline CDR1 is DFQATT and CDR2 is SNEGSKA (reference sequence). The CDR3 has 17 residues. V lost 0 bases and J lost 1; bases outside the gene matches: 8.

To note about this clonotype: The junction shows a germline mismatch at one end, possibly a read error. The chain couples TRBV4-3 to TRBJ1-2, with unresolved D. This CDR3 has 14 amino acids. Per germline, CDR1 LGHNA and CDR2 YSLEER. CDR3 bases: TGCGCCAACAGCCAAGAAACCCACTACTATGGCTACACCTTC. Translated: CANSQETHYYGYTF.

This clonotype was counted at least ten times. Mismatch with germline at one junction end may stem from a read error. The genes are TRBV12-3 or TRBV12-4 and TRBJ2-5, with 11 bases identical to TRBD2. This CDR3 is built from 14 residues. The CDR3 DNA follows: TGTGCCAGCAGTCTAGCGGGAGGCCGGGAGACCCAGTACTTC. It encodes CASSLAGGRETQYF.

This clonotype has a handful of counts. The J gene is TRBJ2-5, the V gene TRBV28; 8 bases map to TRBD1. The V gene's germline CDR1 is MDHEN and CDR2 SYDVKM. The CDR3 length is 18 residues. V shed 2 bases and J 2 bases; nucleotides not matched to a gene: 13. Here the CDR3 reads CASSLILSRGQKQETQYF. In DNA, the CDR3 is TGTGCCAGCAGTTTAATTCTGAGCAGGGGGCAAAAGCAAGAGACCCAGTACTTC.

This chain joins TRBV29-1 and TRBJ2-1, with 7 bases that match TRBD1. Trimming took 2 bases from V and 1 from J; bases not matched to a gene: 8. The CDR3 has 16 residues. CDR1 is SQVTM and CDR2 is ANQGSEA in the germline V gene. The CDR3 DNA sequence: TGCAGCGTTGAACTACCGGGACAGAAGTCCTACAATGAGCAGTTCTTC. Translation: CSVELPGQKSYNEQFF.

This clonotype was counted between two and nine times. CDR3: CASSLPGGANVLTF. For the CDR3, the DNA is TGCGCCAGCAGCCTCCCAGGGGGGGCCAACGTCCTGACTTTC. This chain links TRBV5-1 with TRBJ2-6; D might be TRBD1 (5 bases). The V and J ends lost 4 bases and 4 bases respectively, with 9 bases between them. The CDR3 has 14 amino acids. Germline V gives CDR1 SGHRS, CDR2 YFSETQ. The full variable domain, in which reference TRBV5-1 and TRBJ2-6 provide the parts outside the CDR3, is KAGVTQTPRYLIKTRGQQVTLSCSPISGHRSVSWYQQTPGQGLQFLFEYFSETQRNKGNFPGRFSGRQFSNSRSEMNVSTLELGDSALYLCASSLPGGANVLTFGAGSRLTVL.

In the case of this clonotype: Possible read error: a much larger clone is one base away. The J gene is TRBJ2-3, the V gene TRBV5-4, with 9 bases aligning to TRBD1. CDR3 length: 16 amino acids. Germline V gene lookup returns CDR1 SGHNT and CDR2 YYREEE (reference sequence). This chain's CDR3 is CASSLARDRVTDTRYF. The CDR3 bases are TGTGCCAGCAGCTTGGCCAGGGACAGGGTCACAGATACGCGGTATTTT. Filled out from reference TRBV5-4 and TRBJ2-3, the complete variable domain reads ETGVTQSPTHLIKTRGQQVTLRCSSQSGHNTVSWYQQALGQGPQFIFQYYREEENGRGNFPPRFSGLQFPNYSSELNVNALELDDSALYLCASSLARDRVTDTRYFGPGTRLTVL.

Concerning this clonotype itself: A much larger clone lies one base from this, so it may be a read error. The rearrangement joins TRBV20-1 to TRBJ2-1; the D call may be TRBD1 or TRBD2 (5 bases each). CDR3 length: 14 amino acids. Per germline, CDR1 DFQATT and CDR2 SNEGSKA (reference sequence). The V and J ends lost 1 base and 8 bases respectively, with 15 bases between them. The CDR3 sequence: CSARAGLGDHEQFF. The DNA of the CDR3 is TGCAGTGCTAGAGCAGGGTTGGGGGACCATGAGCAGTTCTTC.

The gene calls are TRBV29-1 and TRBJ2-2, with 14 bases matching TRBD2. Germline CDR1 and CDR2: SQVTM and ANQGSEA. The CDR3 length is 15 residues. V lost 5 bases to trimming and J lost 6 bases; unmatched junction nucleotides: 5. DNA for the CDR3: TGCAGCGTTCAGGGACTAGCGGGAGTTTCCGGGGAGCTGTTTTTT. It translates to CSVQGLAGVSGELFF.

The V and J genes are TRBV6-1 and TRBJ1-5, with D tentatively TRBD1 (6 bases). Germline CDR1 reads MNHNS; CDR2 reads SASEGT. CDR3 length: 14 amino acids. V lost 7 bases and J 4 bases, leaving 14 bases between the germline ends. This chain's CDR3 is CASNRDGQNQPQHF. The CDR3 DNA reads as TGTGCCAGCAACAGGGACGGTCAAAATCAGCCCCAGCATTTT.

The V and J genes are TRBV19 and TRBJ2-1, with 10 bases lining up with TRBD2. Germline assignment: CDR1 LNHDA and CDR2 SQIVND (reference sequence). The junction had 10 bases not matched to a gene; V was cut back by 7 bases and J by 10 bases. The CDR3 consists of 14 residues. The CDR3 reads CASNPLAGAGEQFF. The CDR3 DNA follows: TGTGCCAGTAACCCTCTAGCGGGAGCAGGAGAGCAGTTCTTC.

This clonotype was seen a few times. The rearrangement joins TRBV5-6 to TRBJ2-6; 10 positions agree with TRBD1. Germline V gene sequence: CDR1 SGHDT, CDR2 YYEEEE. This CDR3 has 16 amino acids. V was clipped by 2 bases and J by 7 bases; unmatched bases: 6. The CDR3 region has the DNA TGTGCCAGCAGCTTAGAGACAGGGGGCGCCGCCAACGTCCTGACTTTC. It is translated as CASSLETGGAANVLTF.

This clonotype occurred many times. The gene calls are TRBV10-3 and TRBJ1-1; tentative D call: TRBD1 (5 bases). V was shortened by 7 bases and J by 4 bases, with 10 bases between the two germline ends. Germline CDR1 is ENHRY and CDR2 is SYGVKD. The CDR3 totals 12 residues. In DNA, the CDR3 is TGTGCCATCAACCAGGGTGGCACTGAAGCTTTCTTT. Its translation is CAINQGGTEAFF.

This clonotype was seen repeatedly, ten times or more. The chain recombines TRBV5-1 with TRBJ2-1; 8 bases agree with TRBD1. The ends lost 5 bases at V and 7 bases at J; junction bases unmatched: 8. The CDR3 sequence is 14 residues long. Germline CDR1 and CDR2: SGHRS and YFSETQ. CDR3 amino acids: CASSWTGQVNEQFF. CDR3 sequence (DNA): TGCGCCAGCAGTTGGACGGGACAGGTGAATGAGCAGTTCTTC.

This clonotype has at least ten counts. The rearrangement uses TRBV3-1 and TRBJ2-5, with a tentative D call TRBD1 (5 bases). Trimming took off 2 bases at V and 5 bases at J, with 12 bases between the two ends. Germline CDR1 reads LGHDT; CDR2 reads YNNKEL (reference sequence). The CDR3 length is 14 residues. This chain's CDR3 is CASSQLQGWETQYF. The DNA for the CDR3 is TGTGCCAGCAGCCAACTTCAGGGATGGGAGACCCAGTACTTC.

This clonotype was picked up many times. The rearrangement uses TRBV5-1 and TRBJ2-7; TRBD1 aligns across 9 bases. The CDR3 is made up of 14 amino acids. J was trimmed by 5 bases and V by 2 bases; bases with no gene match: 5. Germline-derived CDR1 and CDR2 are SGHRS and YFSETQ. The CDR3 loop is CASSFGTGWDEQYF. In DNA form, the CDR3 reads TGCGCCAGCAGCTTCGGGACAGGGTGGGACGAGCAGTACTTC.

Many counts were recorded for this clonotype. V usage is TRBV7-2 and J usage is TRBJ1-5; the D gene is possibly TRBD1 (5 bases). The V gene's germline CDR1 is SGHTA and CDR2 FQGNSA. There are 16 residues in the CDR3. V dropped 0 bases and J dropped 1 base, with 10 bases sitting between them. CDR3 in DNA: TGTGCCAGCAGCTTAGCCACAGGTCCGAGCAATCAGCCCCAGCATTTT. Its translation is CASSLATGPSNQPQHF.

In this sample, this clonotype turned up many times. This chain links TRBV7-8 with TRBJ2-3, with TRBD1 matching 7 bases. Germline CDR1 SGHVS, CDR2 FQNEAQ. There are 15 residues in the CDR3. Trimming removed 3 bases from V and 3 bases from J; junction bases left unmatched: 6. In DNA, the CDR3 is TGTGCCAGCAGCTTTCGAGGGGGCTGGACAGATACGCAGTATTTT. This encodes CASSFRGGWTDTQYF.

The chain couples TRBV6-1 to TRBJ1-1; D ambiguous. Germline CDR1 reads MNHNS; CDR2 reads SASEGT. V lost 4 bases and J lost 2, with 11 bases in between. This CDR3 is 14 amino acids long. The CDR3 coding sequence is TGTGCCAGCAGTGCCCGGCGGGTCAACACTGAAGCTTTCTTT. Encoded protein: CASSARRVNTEAFF.

A word on this clonotype: One end of the junction is discordant with germline, which a read error may explain. The chain is built from TRBV7-8 and TRBJ2-1; TRBD2 aligns across 11 bases. This CDR3 region has 17 residues. The germline gives CDR1 SGHVS, CDR2 FQNEAQ. CDR3 residues: CANSPILLAGGYNEQFF. The CDR3 nucleotides are TGTGCCAACAGCCCCATCCTCCTAGCGGGGGGATACAATGAGCAGTTCTTC.

This clonotype was found a few times. The chain carries TRBV29-1 and TRBJ1-1; D might be TRBD1 (5 bases). CDR3 length equals 12 residues. V dropped 7 bases and J dropped 4 bases, with 13 bases sitting between them. In germline, CDR1 is SQVTM, CDR2 ANQGSEA. CDR3 region: CSGGWGGTEAFF. Here the CDR3 DNA reads TGCAGCGGGGGGTGGGGTGGCACTGAAGCTTTCTTT.